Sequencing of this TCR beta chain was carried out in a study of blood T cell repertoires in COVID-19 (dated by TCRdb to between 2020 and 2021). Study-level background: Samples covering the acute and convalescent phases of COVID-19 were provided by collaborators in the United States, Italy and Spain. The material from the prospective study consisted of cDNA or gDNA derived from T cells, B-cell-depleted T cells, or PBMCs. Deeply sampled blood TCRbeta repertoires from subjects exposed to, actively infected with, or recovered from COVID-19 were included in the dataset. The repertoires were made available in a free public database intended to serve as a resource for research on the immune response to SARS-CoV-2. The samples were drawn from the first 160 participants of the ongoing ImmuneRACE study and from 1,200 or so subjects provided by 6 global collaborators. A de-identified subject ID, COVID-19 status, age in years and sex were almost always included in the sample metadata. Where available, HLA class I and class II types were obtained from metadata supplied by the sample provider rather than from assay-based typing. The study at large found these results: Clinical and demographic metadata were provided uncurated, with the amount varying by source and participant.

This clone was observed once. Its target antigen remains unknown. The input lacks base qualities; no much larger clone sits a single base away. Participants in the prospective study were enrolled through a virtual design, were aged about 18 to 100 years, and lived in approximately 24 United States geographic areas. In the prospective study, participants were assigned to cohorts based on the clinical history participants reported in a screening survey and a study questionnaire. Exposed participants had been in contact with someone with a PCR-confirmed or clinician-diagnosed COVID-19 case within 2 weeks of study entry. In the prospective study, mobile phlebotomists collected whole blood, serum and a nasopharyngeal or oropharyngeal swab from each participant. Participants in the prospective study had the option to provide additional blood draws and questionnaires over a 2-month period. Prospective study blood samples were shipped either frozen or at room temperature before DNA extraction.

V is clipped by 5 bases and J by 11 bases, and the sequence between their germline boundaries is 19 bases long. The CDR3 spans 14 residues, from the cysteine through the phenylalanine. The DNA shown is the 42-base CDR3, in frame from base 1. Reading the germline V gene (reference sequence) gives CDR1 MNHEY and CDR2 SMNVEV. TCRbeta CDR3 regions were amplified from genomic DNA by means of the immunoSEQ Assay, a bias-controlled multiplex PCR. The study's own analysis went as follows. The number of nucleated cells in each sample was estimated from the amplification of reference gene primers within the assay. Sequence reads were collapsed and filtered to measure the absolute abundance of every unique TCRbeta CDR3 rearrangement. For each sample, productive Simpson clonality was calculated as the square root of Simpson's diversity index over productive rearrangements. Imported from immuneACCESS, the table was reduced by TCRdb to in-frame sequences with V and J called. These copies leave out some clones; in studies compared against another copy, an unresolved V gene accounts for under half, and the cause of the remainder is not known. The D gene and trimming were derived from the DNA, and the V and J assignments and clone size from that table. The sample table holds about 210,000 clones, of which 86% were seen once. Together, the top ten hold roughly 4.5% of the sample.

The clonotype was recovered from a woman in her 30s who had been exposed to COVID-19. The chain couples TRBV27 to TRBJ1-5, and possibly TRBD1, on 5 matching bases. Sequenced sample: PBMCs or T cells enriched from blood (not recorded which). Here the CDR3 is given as CASSKTTVPRAQHF. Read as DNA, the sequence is TGTGCCAGCAGTAAGACGACAGTCCCTAGGGCCCAGCATTTT.